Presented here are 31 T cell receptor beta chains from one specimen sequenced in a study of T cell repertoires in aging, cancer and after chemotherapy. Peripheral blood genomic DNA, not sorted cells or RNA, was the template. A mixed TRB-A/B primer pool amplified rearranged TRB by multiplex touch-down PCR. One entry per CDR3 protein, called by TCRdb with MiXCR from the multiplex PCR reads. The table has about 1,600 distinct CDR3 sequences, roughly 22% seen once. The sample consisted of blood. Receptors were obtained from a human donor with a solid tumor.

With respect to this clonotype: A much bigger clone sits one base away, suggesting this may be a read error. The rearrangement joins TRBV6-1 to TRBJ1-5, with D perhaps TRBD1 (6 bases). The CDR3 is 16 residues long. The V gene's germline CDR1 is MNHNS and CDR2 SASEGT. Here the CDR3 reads CTSSELAFGEGEPQHF. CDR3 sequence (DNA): TGTACCAGCAGTGAATTAGCGTTTGGGGAGGGGGAGCCCCAGCATTTT.

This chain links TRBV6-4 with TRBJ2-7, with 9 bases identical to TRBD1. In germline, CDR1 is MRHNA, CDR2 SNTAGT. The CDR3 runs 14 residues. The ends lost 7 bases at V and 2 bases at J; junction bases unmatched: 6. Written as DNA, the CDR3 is TGTGCCAGCATCCCCGGGACAGGGACCTACGAGCAGTACTTC. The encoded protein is CASIPGTGTYEQYF.

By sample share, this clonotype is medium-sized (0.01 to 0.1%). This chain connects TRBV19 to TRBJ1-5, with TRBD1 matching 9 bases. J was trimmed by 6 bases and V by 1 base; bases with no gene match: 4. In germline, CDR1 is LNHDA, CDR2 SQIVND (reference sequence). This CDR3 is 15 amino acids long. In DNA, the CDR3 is TGTGCCAGTAGTATAGGGCGGGACAGGGCTCAGCCCCAGCATTTT. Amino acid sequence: CASSIGRDRAQPQHF.

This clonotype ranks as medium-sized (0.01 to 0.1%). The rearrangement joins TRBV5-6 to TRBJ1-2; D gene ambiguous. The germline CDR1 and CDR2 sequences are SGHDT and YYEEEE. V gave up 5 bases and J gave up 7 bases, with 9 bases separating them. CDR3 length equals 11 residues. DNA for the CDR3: TGTGCCAGCAGTGGGGAGCCTGGCTACACCTTC. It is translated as CASSGEPGYTF.

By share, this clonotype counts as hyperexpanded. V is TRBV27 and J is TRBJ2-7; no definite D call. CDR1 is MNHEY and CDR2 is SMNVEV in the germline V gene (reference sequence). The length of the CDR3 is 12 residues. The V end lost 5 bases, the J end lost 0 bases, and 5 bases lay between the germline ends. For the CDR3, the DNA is TGTGCCAGCAGTACGAGCTCCTACGAGCAGTACTTC. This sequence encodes CASSTSSYEQYF.

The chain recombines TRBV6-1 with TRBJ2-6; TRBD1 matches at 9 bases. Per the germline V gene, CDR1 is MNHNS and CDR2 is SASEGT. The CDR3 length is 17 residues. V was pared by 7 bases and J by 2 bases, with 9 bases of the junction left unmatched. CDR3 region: CASIPGTGTTGANVLTF. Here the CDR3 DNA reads TGTGCCAGCATCCCCGGGACAGGGACTACTGGGGCCAACGTCCTGACTTTC.

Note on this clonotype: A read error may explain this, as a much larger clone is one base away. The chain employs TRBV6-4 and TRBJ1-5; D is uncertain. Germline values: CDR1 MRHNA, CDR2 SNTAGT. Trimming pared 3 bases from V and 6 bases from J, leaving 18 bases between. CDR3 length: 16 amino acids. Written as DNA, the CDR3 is TGTGCCAGCAGTGAGTCTGCCGATTCGCCACCTCAGCCCCAGCATTTT. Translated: CASSESADSPPQPQHF.

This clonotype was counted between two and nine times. The CDR3, as DNA: TGTGCCAGCAGTTACGGGGACAACACTGAAGCTTTCTTT. Its protein product is CASSYGDNTEAFF. The genes are TRBV6-2 or TRBV6-3 and TRBJ1-1; possible D gene TRBD1, 5 bases. This CDR3 comprises 13 residues. Per germline, CDR1 MNHEY and CDR2 SVGEGT. The V end was cut by 2 bases, the J end by 2 bases, with 6 bases between.

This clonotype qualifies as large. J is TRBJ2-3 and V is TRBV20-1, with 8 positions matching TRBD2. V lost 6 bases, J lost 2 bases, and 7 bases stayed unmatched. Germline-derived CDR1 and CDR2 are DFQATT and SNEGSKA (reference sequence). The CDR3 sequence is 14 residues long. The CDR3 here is CSAHRGGHTDTQYF. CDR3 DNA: TGCAGTGCCCACCGCGGGGGGCACACAGATACGCAGTATTTT.

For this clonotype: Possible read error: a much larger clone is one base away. The CDR3 reads CASGQADDYGYTF. CDR3 bases: TGTGCCAGCGGCCAGGCGGATGACTATGGCTACACCTTC. The chain is built from TRBV6-1 and TRBJ1-2, with D hard to call. Germline V gives CDR1 MNHNS, CDR2 SASEGT. The CDR3 totals 13 residues. Between the trimmed V and J ends, which lost 8 bases and 3 bases, there was a span of 13 bases.

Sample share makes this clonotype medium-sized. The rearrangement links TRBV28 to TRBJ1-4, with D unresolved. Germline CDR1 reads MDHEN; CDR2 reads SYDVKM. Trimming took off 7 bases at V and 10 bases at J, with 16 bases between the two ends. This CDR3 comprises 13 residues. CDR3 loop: CASTSAERVKLFF. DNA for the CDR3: TGTGCCAGCACCTCAGCGGAGAGGGTAAAACTGTTTTTT. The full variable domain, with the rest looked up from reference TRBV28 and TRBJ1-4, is DVKVTQSSRYLVKRTGEKVFLECVQDMDHENMFWYRQDPGLGLRLIYFSYDVKMKEKGDIPEGYSVSREKKERFSLILESASTNQTSMYLCASTSAERVKLFFGSGTQLSVL.

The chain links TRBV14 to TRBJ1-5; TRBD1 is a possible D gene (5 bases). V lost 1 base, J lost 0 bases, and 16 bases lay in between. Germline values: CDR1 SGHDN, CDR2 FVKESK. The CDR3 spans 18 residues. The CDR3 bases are TGTGCCAGCAGCCAAGTCTTGGTTGAGGGGTTTAGCAATCAGCCCCAGCATTTT. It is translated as CASSQVLVEGFSNQPQHF.

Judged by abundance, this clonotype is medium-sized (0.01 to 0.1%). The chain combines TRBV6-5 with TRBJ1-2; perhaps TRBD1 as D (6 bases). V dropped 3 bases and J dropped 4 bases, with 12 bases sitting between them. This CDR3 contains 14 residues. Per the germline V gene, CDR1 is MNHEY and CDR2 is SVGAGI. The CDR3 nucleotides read TGTGCCAGCAGTTATTCAGGGGTGGGCTATGGCTACACCTTC. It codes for CASSYSGVGYGYTF.

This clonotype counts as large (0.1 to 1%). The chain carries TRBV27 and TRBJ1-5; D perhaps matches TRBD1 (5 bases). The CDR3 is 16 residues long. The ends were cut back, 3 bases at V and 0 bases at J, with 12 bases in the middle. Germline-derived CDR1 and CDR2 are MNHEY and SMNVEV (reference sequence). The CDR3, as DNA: TGTGCCAGCAGTTTCGGGGCAGGGCTTAGCAATCAGCCCCAGCATTTT. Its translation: CASSFGAGLSNQPQHF.

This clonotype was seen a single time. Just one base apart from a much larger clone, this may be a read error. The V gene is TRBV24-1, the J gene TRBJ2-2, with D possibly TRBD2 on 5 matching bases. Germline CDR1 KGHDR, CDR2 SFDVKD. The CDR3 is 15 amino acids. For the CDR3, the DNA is TGTGCCGCCAGTGATGCCGGACTGAACACCGGGGAGCTGTTTTTT. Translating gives CAASDAGLNTGELFF.

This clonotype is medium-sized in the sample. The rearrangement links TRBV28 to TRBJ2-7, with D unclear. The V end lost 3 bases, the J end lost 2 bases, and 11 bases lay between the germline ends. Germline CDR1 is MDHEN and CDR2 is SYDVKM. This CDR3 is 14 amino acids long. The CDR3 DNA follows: TGTGCCAGCAGTTTCTCAACTACGGCCTACGAGCAGTACTTC. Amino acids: CASSFSTTAYEQYF.

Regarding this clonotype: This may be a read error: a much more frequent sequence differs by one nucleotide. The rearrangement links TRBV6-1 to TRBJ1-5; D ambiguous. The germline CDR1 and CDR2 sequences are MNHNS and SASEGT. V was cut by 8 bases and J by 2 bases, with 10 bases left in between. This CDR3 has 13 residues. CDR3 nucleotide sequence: TGTGCCAGCGGACCGGATGGCAATCAGCCCCAGCATTTT. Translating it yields CASGPDGNQPQHF.

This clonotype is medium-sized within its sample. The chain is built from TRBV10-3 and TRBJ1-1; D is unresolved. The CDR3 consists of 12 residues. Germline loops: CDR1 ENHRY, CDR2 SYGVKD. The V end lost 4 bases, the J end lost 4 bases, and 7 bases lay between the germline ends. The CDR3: CAISARGTEAFF. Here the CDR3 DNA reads TGTGCCATCAGTGCACGGGGCACTGAAGCTTTCTTT.

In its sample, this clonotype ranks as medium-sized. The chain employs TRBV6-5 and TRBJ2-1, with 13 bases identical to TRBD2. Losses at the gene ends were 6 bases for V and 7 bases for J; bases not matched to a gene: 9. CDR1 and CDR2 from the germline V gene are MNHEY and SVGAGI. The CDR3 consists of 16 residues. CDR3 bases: TGTGCCAGCAGGTTCCTTCGGACTAGCGGGGGTAATGAGCAGTTCTTC. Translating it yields CASRFLRTSGGNEQFF.

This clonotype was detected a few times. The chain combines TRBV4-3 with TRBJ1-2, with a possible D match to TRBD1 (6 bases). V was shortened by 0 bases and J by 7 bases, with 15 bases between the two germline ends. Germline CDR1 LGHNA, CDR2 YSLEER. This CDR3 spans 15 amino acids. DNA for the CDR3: TGCGCCAGCAGCCAAGAGGAGACAGGCTTGTCTGGCTACACCTTC. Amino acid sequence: CASSQEETGLSGYTF.

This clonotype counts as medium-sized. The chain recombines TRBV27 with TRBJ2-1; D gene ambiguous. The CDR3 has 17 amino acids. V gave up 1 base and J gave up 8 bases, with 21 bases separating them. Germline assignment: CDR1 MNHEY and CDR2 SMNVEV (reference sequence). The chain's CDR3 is CASSLYLRPRVIHEQFF. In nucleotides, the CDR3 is TGTGCCAGCAGTTTATATCTCCGGCCCCGGGTCATCCATGAGCAGTTCTTC.

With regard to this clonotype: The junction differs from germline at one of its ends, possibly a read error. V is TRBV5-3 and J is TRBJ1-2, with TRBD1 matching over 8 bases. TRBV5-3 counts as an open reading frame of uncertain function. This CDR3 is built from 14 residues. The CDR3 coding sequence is TGCGCCAGCAGCCCACCGGGACAGGCCGATGGCTACACCTTC. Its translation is CASSPPGQADGYTF.

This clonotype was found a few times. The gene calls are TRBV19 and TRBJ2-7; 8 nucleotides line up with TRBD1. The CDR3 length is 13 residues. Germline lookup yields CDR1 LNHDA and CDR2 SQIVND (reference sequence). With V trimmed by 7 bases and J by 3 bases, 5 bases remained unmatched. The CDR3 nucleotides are TGTGCCAGTACCCCCGGGACAGGCTACGAGCAGTACTTC. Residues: CASTPGTGYEQYF.

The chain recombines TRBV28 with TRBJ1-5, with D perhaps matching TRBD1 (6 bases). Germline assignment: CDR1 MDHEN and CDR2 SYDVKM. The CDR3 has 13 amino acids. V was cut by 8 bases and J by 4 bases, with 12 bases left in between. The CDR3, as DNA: TGTGCCAGCGGATTAGGGGGGAATCAGCCCCAGCATTTT. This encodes CASGLGGNQPQHF. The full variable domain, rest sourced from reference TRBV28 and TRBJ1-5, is DVKVTQSSRYLVKRTGEKVFLECVQDMDHENMFWYRQDPGLGLRLIYFSYDVKMKEKGDIPEGYSVSREKKERFSLILESASTNQTSMYLCASGLGGNQPQHFGDGTRLSIL.

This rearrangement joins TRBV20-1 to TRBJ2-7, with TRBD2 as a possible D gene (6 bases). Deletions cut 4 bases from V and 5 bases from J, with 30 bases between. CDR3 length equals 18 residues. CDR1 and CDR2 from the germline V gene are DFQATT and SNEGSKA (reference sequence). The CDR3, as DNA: TGCAGTGCTAAACCCACCGGACTATTAAAGATCCTGGGCCACGAGCAGTACTTC. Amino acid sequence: CSAKPTGLLKILGHEQYF.

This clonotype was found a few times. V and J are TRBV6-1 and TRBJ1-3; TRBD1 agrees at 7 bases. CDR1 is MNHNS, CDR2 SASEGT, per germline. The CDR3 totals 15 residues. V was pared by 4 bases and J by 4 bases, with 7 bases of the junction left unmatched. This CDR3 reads CASSALTGAGNTIYF. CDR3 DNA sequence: TGTGCCAGCAGTGCCTTAACAGGGGCAGGAAACACCATATATTTT.

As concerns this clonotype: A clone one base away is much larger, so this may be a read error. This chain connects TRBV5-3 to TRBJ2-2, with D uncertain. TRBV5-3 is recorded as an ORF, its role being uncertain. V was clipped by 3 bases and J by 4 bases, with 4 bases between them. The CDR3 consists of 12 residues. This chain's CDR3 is CARSSFTGELFF. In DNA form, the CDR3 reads TGTGCCAGAAGCTCGTTCACCGGGGAGCTGTTTTTT.

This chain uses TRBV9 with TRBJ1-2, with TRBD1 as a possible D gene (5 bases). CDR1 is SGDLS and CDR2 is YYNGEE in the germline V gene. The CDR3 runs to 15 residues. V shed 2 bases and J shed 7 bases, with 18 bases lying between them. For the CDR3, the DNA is TGTGCCAGCAGCGTCAGGGCTCGAGGGTTGGCTGGCTACACCTTC. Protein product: CASSVRARGLAGYTF.

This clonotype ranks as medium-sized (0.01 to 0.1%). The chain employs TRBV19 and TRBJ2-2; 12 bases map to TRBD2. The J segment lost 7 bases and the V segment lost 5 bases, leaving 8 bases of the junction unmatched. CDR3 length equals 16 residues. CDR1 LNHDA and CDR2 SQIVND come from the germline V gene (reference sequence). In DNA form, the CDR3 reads TGTGCCAGTAGTCACCGACTAGCGGGAGACGTCGGGGAGCTGTTTTTT. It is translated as CASSHRLAGDVGELFF.

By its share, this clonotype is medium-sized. The CDR3 spells CASSPDRVVKEQFF. In nucleotides, the CDR3 is TGTGCCAGTAGCCCGGACAGGGTGGTAAAGGAGCAGTTCTTC. This chain uses TRBV19 with TRBJ2-1, with TRBD1 matching over 8 bases. V trimming: 6 bases; J trimming: 10 bases; junction bases outside the gene matches: 11. There are 14 residues in the CDR3. CDR1 is LNHDA, CDR2 SQIVND, per germline (reference sequence).

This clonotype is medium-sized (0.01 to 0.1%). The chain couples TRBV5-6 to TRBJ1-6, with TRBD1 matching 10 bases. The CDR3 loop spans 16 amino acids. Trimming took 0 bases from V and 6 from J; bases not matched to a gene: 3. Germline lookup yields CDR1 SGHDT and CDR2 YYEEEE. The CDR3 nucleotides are TGTGCCAGCAGCTTGGGGGGGACAGGGGCTAATTCACCCCTCCACTTT. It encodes CASSLGGTGANSPLHF.